This T cell receptor beta chain originates from a study of a mutant IDH1 vaccine in newly diagnosed glioma (dated by TCRdb to the early 2020s). The study in broad terms: Of the roughly 31 treated patients, about 62% were male and about 40% were female, and the mean age was roughly 40 years. Longitudinal TCRB deep sequencing was performed for some 25 treated patients wherever samples were available for exploratory analyses. Before enrollment, patients had received standard therapy of radiotherapy alone, temozolomide alone, or radiochemotherapy with temozolomide; most received the combination. Six visits were used for peripheral blood collection: V03 (baseline), V05, V07, V10, V12 and V13.

Concerning this clone: Which antigen it targets is not known. No qualities accompany the bases; no much larger clone lies one base away.

Library prep was done by the immunoSEQ multiplex PCR assay. Following the manufacturer's protocol, the hsTCRB Kit was used to amplify rearranged TCR beta chain sequences. TCRB libraries were sequenced on an Illumina MiSeq. Concerning the study's data processing: The proprietary platform of the kit vendor was used for demultiplexing, trimming and gene mapping. TCRdb limited this immuneACCESS table to in-frame rearrangements with V and J called. A share of clones is missing; checked studies link under half to unresolved V genes, and the rest is unexplained. V, J and clone size are taken as reported in that table, and D and trimming were inferred from the DNA itself. This sample holds over 75,000 clones; around three quarters were observed only once. Less than 9.5% of the sample comes from the top ten. Relative to germline, V is 3 bases shorter and J is 0 bases shorter, with 15 bases between their ends. CDR1 and CDR2, looked up from the germline V gene (reference sequence), are GTSNPN and SVGIG. The CDR3 sequence holds 16 residues, the cysteine and phenylalanine included. CDR3 DNA only is kept here, 48 bases in frame from base 1.

Read against the paper, the sample's time point label means: baseline, week 1 (first vaccination visit). Per the publication, the treatment or condition label means: pre-vaccination baseline after standard-of-care therapy. All donors had newly diagnosed IDH1-mutant astrocytomas of WHO grade 3 or 4 that showed loss of nuclear ATRX. The samples were drawn from NOA16, a multicentre, single-arm, open-label phase I trial in Germany that tested a mutant IDH1 peptide vaccine in humans for the first time. Visit V03 blood draws served as the baseline sample for immunogenicity testing. The DNeasy Blood and Tissue Kit was used to extract genomic DNA from EDTA blood for TCRB sequencing. What the study reported, not specific to this receptor: Availability determined which PBMC samples were chosen for TCRB deep sequencing. Changes in the top peripheral T cell clonotypes picked up by TCRB sequencing did not appear to be linked to pseudoprogression. Immune responses induced by the vaccine were seen in around 93% of patients across multiple MHC alleles. According to the authors, sample limitations meant that analyses of patient blood samples could not be reproduced.

This sample comprised PBMCs, obtained from a glioma patient treated with radiotherapy, temozolomide or both. The chain uses TRBV30 and TRBJ1-3; the D gene is not confidently resolved. The clonotype was recovered from a man between 35 and 55 years old with glioma. The CDR3 region has the sequence CAWREVKGYSGNTIYF. The nucleotide sequence is TGTGCCTGGAGAGAAGTTAAGGGTTACTCTGGAAACACCATATATTTT.